The TCR beta chain under discussion was sequenced for a study of blood T cell repertoires in COVID-19. As handled by the study authors: Estimation of nucleated cell counts relied on the amplification of reference gene primers. TCRdb's copy holds only in-frame clones and misses some; the assay was immunoSEQ multiplex PCR. From that table come the V and J calls and clone size; the DNA was used to work out D and trimming. Here the sample spans approximately 230,000 clones, about 88% being singletons. Germline V gene lookup returns CDR1 LGHNA and CDR2 YSLEER. This CDR3 contains 15 residues. J was trimmed by 5 bases and V by 0 bases; bases with no gene match: 2.

Sequenced sample: peripheral blood. The V gene is TRBV4-3, the J gene TRBJ2-7; 12 bases fit TRBD2. This TCR was sampled from a woman aged 40 to 50 who had recovered from COVID-19. The CDR3 loop reads CASSQEWTSGNEQYF. The CDR3 region has the DNA TGCGCCAGCAGCCAAGAGTGGACTAGCGGGAACGAGCAGTACTTC.